This T cell receptor beta chain derives from a study of Ad26.COV2.S vaccination and SARS-CoV-2 variants. Study information: The study gave Ad26.COV2.S intramuscularly, once or twice 56 days apart. Whole-study findings and limits: Individuals receiving vaccine had higher spike-specific TCR breadth than placebo recipients did. Breadth of non-spike TCRs did not differ between vaccinees and placebo recipients.

Specified treatment: over 15 received Ad26.COV2.S at low or high dose, single or two shots; several received placebo; per-sample allocation not given. Sample collection was performed on day 63 after the first vaccine or placebo injection. Expressing Wuhan-strain SARS-CoV-2 spike, an Ad26 vector served as the vaccine. There are 13 residues in the CDR3. Germline CDR1 MNHEY, CDR2 SVGEGT. V lost 4 bases and J lost 3, with 10 bases in between. The data were produced by immunoSEQ multiplex PCR, yet TCRdb's version contains in-frame clones alone and is incomplete. The table has around 300,000 clones, approximately 86% seen once. Regarding this clone: Its antigen is as yet unknown.

The TCR was taken from a person aged 18-65 years who received the Ad26.COV2.S COVID-19 vaccine or a placebo. The sample was peripheral blood, taken in a trial of Ad26.COV2.S vaccine versus placebo. The chain links TRBV6-2 or TRBV6-3 to TRBJ2-7; D possibly corresponds to TRBD2 (5 bases). The CDR3 sequence is CASSSYRGYEQYF. The DNA of the CDR3 is TGTGCCAGCAGTTCGTACCGGGGCTACGAGCAGTACTTC.